What follows is one T cell receptor beta chain and its context. Its antigen remains unknown. TCRdb's table, derived via immunoSEQ multiplex PCR, lists solely in-frame clones and lacks some. The data contain 45,000 to 55,000 clones, 65% to 85% of them singletons. Time point here: week 35, safety follow-up. Every single dose of the vaccine, 300 ug of mutant IDH1 20-mer peptide, came with topical imiquimod. This sample stems from a study of a mutant IDH1 vaccine in newly diagnosed glioma. There are 17 residues in the CDR3. Germline V gene lookup returns CDR1 LNHDA and CDR2 SQIVND (reference sequence). Losses at the gene ends were 6 bases for V and 8 bases for J; bases not matched to a gene: 20.

The specimen was PBMCs, collected from a glioma patient whose treatment included an IDH1 peptide vaccine. The chain joins TRBV19 to TRBJ1-2; the match to TRBD1 covers 8 bases. This TCR derives from a man aged 40-49 years with glioma. Here the CDR3 reads CASSEMQGASWKRGYTF. CDR3 bases: TGTGCCAGTAGCGAAATGCAGGGGGCTAGCTGGAAACGCGGCTACACCTTC. Supplemented by reference TRBV19 and TRBJ1-2, the full variable domain reads DGGITQSPKYLFRKEGQNVTLSCEQNLNHDAMYWYRQDPGQGLRLIYYSQIVNDFQKGDIAEGYSVSREKKESFPLTVTSAQKNPTAFYLCASSEMQGASWKRGYTFGSGTRLTVV.